These 18 T cell receptor beta chains came from one sample sequenced in a study of PD-1 blockade in classical Hodgkin lymphoma. Following autologous stem cell transplantation, relapse occurred in every patient, and exposure to brentuximab vedotin varied. Clones were sequenced by immunoSEQ multiplex PCR, and TCRdb holds only the in-frame ones, with some missing. The repertoire holds 95,000 to 100,000 clones, with around 88% as singletons. The source was peripheral blood mononuclear cells (PBMCs), collected before the second cycle of nivolumab. The origin of the receptors is a human donor with classical Hodgkin lymphoma.

The V call is TRBV30, the J call TRBJ2-1, with D possibly being TRBD2 (5 bases). The germline V gene has CDR1 GTSNPN and CDR2 SVGIG (reference sequence). The CDR3 is 15 residues long. The ends were cut back, 0 bases at V and 2 bases at J, with 11 bases in the middle. This CDR3 reads CAWSVRGTPYNEQFF. The CDR3 nucleotides are TGTGCCTGGAGTGTACGGGGAACACCCTACAATGAGCAGTTCTTC.

The V gene is TRBV5-6, the J gene TRBJ1-4, with D possibly TRBD1 on 5 matching bases. Trimming stripped 4 bases from V and 8 bases from J, with 21 bases between. Germline CDR1 and CDR2: SGHDT and YYEEEE. CDR3 length equals 16 residues. In DNA form, the CDR3 reads TGTGCCAGCAGCCCCGACCCCGCGGGGGGTGAAGAAAAACTGTTTTTT. Encoded protein: CASSPDPAGGEEKLFF.

The rearrangement links TRBV5-4 to TRBJ2-3; D perhaps matches TRBD2 (5 bases). V dropped 4 bases and J dropped 2 bases, with 8 bases sitting between them. CDR1 is SGHNT and CDR2 is YYREEE in the germline V gene (reference sequence). This CDR3 region has 13 residues. In DNA form, the CDR3 reads TGTGCCAGCAGCATAGACTACACAGATACGCAGTATTTT. Residues: CASSIDYTDTQYF.

The gene calls are TRBV28 and TRBJ2-2; no definite D call. V shed 2 bases and J shed 7 bases, with 8 bases lying between them. CDR1 and CDR2 (germline): MDHEN, SYDVKM. The CDR3 length is 13 residues. Here the CDR3 DNA reads TGTGCCAGCAGTTTAATTCTCGACGGGGAGCTGTTTTTT. Protein product: CASSLILDGELFF.

The chain links TRBV7-9 to TRBJ1-3; no reliable D call. Germline CDR1 SEHNR, CDR2 FQNEAQ (reference sequence). The CDR3 spans 13 residues. Trimming took off 7 bases at V and 3 bases at J, with 10 bases between the two ends. This CDR3 reads CASTLGFGNTIYF. In DNA form, the CDR3 reads TGTGCCAGCACCCTAGGATTTGGAAACACCATATATTTT.

By proportion, this clone is medium-sized. The rearrangement joins TRBV7-9 to TRBJ2-7, with 10 nucleotides matching TRBD1. Germline V gene data show CDR1 as SEHNR and CDR2 as FQNEAQ (reference sequence). V was pared by 5 bases and J by 7 bases, with 14 bases of the junction left unmatched. This CDR3 comprises 16 residues. The CDR3 loop reads CASSDLVTGGTEEQYF. In nucleotides, the CDR3 is TGTGCCAGCAGCGACCTGGTGACAGGGGGCACGGAAGAGCAGTACTTC.

The chain links TRBV18 to TRBJ1-1, with TRBD1 as a possible D gene (5 bases). The V gene's germline CDR1 is KGHSH and CDR2 LQKENI. V dropped 10 bases and J dropped 3 bases, with 15 bases sitting between them. The CDR3 is 13 residues long. The CDR3 nucleotides read TGTGCCACCACCGACAGCCCTTACACTGAAGCTTTCTTT. Amino acid sequence: CATTDSPYTEAFF.

The chain links TRBV5-4 to TRBJ1-4; D is unclear. V lost 0 bases to trimming and J lost 7 bases, with 16 bases between them. The CDR3 is 16 residues long. Germline CDR1 is SGHNT and CDR2 is YYREEE (reference sequence). CDR3 protein: CASSLDGDPNGEKLFF. DNA of the CDR3: TGTGCCAGCAGCTTGGACGGCGACCCCAACGGTGAAAAACTGTTTTTT.

The rearrangement joins TRBV7-6 to TRBJ1-4; no definite D call. There are 18 residues in the CDR3. CDR1 is SGHVS and CDR2 is FNYEAQ in the germline V gene. V was clipped by 0 bases and J by 0 bases, with 14 bases between them. The CDR3 nucleotides are TGTGCCAGCAGCTTAGCGCAGAATAAAATCCCAACTAATGAAAAACTGTTTTTT. Amino acids: CASSLAQNKIPTNEKLFF.

Concerning this clone itself: Germline and junction disagree at one end, which may indicate a read error. The CDR3 DNA follows: TGTGCCAGCAGCTCTGGACTAGCGGGGTACCCCTACAATGGGCAGTTCTTC. It specifies CASSSGLAGYPYNGQFF. This chain connects TRBV13 to TRBJ2-1; 12 nucleotides agree with TRBD2. CDR3 length equals 17 residues. Germline CDR1 PRHDT, CDR2 FYEKMQ (reference sequence).

V is TRBV18 and J is TRBJ2-7, with TRBD2 identical over 13 bases. The CDR3 is made up of 15 amino acids. Germline lookup yields CDR1 KGHSH and CDR2 LQKENI. The J segment lost 3 bases and the V segment lost 6 bases, leaving 5 bases of the junction unmatched. The CDR3 DNA reads TGTGCCAGCTCGACCGGGACTAGCGGGGTCTACGAGCAGTACTTC. Its translation is CASSTGTSGVYEQYF.

The CDR3 here is CASGLVLAGEGRETQYF. As DNA, the CDR3 is TGTGCTAGTGGTTTGGTGCTAGCGGGGGAGGGGAGAGAGACCCAGTACTTC. J is TRBJ2-5 and V is TRBV12-5, with 10 nucleotides matching TRBD2. V lost 0 bases, J lost 4 bases, and 8 bases stayed unmatched. This CDR3 region has 17 residues. The germline V gene has CDR1 LGHNT and CDR2 FRNRAP.

CDR3 sequence (DNA): TGTGCCACCAGCAGAGATTTTTGGCAGGGGGGCCAGCCCCAGCATTTT. It specifies CATSRDFWQGGQPQHF. This chain links TRBV15 with TRBJ1-5; 7 bases line up with TRBD1. Germline V gives CDR1 LNHNV, CDR2 YYDKDF (reference sequence). The CDR3 consists of 16 residues. The ends lost 0 bases at V and 7 bases at J; junction bases unmatched: 9. Filled out from reference TRBV15 and TRBJ1-5, the complete variable domain reads DAMVIQNPRYQVTQFGKPVTLSCSQTLNHNVMYWYQQKSSQAPKLLFHYYDKDFNNEADTPDNFQSRRPNTSFCFLDIRSPGLGDTAMYLCATSRDFWQGGQPQHFGDGTRLSIL.

The CDR3 protein is CASRIGQGNARKFF. The CDR3 bases are TGTGCCAGCAGAATCGGACAGGGAAACGCCCGGAAGTTCTTC. V usage is TRBV6-5 and J usage is TRBJ2-1, with TRBD1 matching over 8 bases. CDR3 length equals 14 residues. Germline V gene lookup returns CDR1 MNHEY and CDR2 SVGAGI. The trim removed 6 bases at V and 14 bases at J, leaving 15 bases unmatched.

This clone was seen a few times. V and J are TRBV6-5 and TRBJ1-6; no firm D call. With 3 bases removed from V and 9 bases from J, the gap between germline ends came to 9 bases. Germline lookup yields CDR1 MNHEY and CDR2 SVGAGI. CDR3 length equals 13 residues. CDR3 amino acids: CASSYTSGSPLHF. The CDR3, as DNA: TGTGCCAGCAGTTATACTTCGGGTTCACCCCTCCACTTT.

The genes are TRBV5-1 and TRBJ2-3; no reliable D call. The germline gives CDR1 SGHRS, CDR2 YFSETQ. This CDR3 has 13 residues. The V and J ends lost 3 bases and 2 bases respectively, with 7 bases between them. CDR3 loop: CASSSGITDTQYF. Written as DNA, the CDR3 is TGCGCCAGCAGCTCCGGAATCACAGATACGCAGTATTTT.

The V and J genes are TRBV28 and TRBJ2-7; D unresolved. The CDR3 extends over 13 amino acids. V lost 7 bases, J lost 2 bases, and 12 bases lay in between. Germline lookup yields CDR1 MDHEN and CDR2 SYDVKM. CDR3 in DNA: TGTGCCAGCACCCTATCAGGCCCCTACGAGCAGTACTTC. As protein: CASTLSGPYEQYF.

This sequence joins TRBV10-2 and TRBJ1-1; possibly TRBD1 for D (5 bases). With 0 bases removed from V and 6 bases from J, the gap between germline ends came to 26 bases. Germline-derived CDR1 and CDR2 are WSHSY and SAAADI. This CDR3 region has 19 residues. The CDR3 spells CASSESVGPFLGGTSEAFF. CDR3 DNA sequence: TGCGCCAGCAGTGAGTCGGTAGGGCCGTTCCTAGGTGGGACCTCTGAAGCTTTCTTT.